The 14 T cell receptor beta chains given below trace back to one sample, sequenced in a study of T cell changes during pregnancy in multiple sclerosis. Produced via immunoSEQ multiplex PCR; TCRdb's table is partial and in-frame only. The sample shows 55,000 to 70,000 clones, around 92% of them seen only once. The sample here was peripheral blood, taken in the second trimester of pregnancy. These receptors all stem from a female donor in good health, enrolled as a control in a pregnancy study.

The rearrangement links TRBV18 to TRBJ1-2; D is perhaps TRBD1 (5 bases). Germline CDR1 and CDR2: KGHSH and LQKENI. The germline V and J ends were trimmed by 3 bases and 4 bases, with 15 bases remaining between them. CDR3 length equals 15 residues. The CDR3 nucleotides read TGTGCCAGCTCACCCAAGGAGGGGAGAGGCTATGGCTACACCTTC. Translated: CASSPKEGRGYGYTF.

The gene calls are TRBV19 and TRBJ1-6; 8 bases line up with TRBD1. There are 15 residues in the CDR3. CDR1 LNHDA and CDR2 SQIVND come from the germline V gene (reference sequence). The trim removed 6 bases at V and 7 bases at J, leaving 8 bases unmatched. In nucleotides, the CDR3 is TGTGCCAGTAGCTGGACAGGGAAACTAAATTCACCCCTCCACTTT. As protein: CASSWTGKLNSPLHF.

The chain is built from TRBV20-1 and TRBJ2-3; weak D call: TRBD2 (5 bases). Germline loops: CDR1 DFQATT, CDR2 SNEGSKA (reference sequence). V gave up 3 bases and J gave up 10 bases, with 11 bases separating them. The CDR3 extends over 11 amino acids. CDR3 sequence: CSASGEGAQYF. The CDR3 DNA sequence: TGCAGTGCTAGCGGTGAGGGCGCGCAGTATTTT.

The chain joins TRBV7-3 to TRBJ1-1; possible D gene TRBD1, 6 bases. V gave up 5 bases and J gave up 1 base, with 8 bases separating them. This CDR3 has 13 amino acids. Germline values: CDR1 SGHTA, CDR2 FQGTGA. Written as DNA, the CDR3 is TGTGCCAGCAGCCGGGGACAGAACACTGAAGCTTTCTTT. Translating it yields CASSRGQNTEAFF.

The DNA of the CDR3 is TGTGCCAGCACCGCGGGTAATCGGCCCTGGGAAGGCAATGAGCAGTTCTTC. Its protein is CASTAGNRPWEGNEQFF. The chain employs TRBV7-2 and TRBJ2-1, with D possibly being TRBD2 (5 bases). Germline V gene sequence: CDR1 SGHTA, CDR2 FQGNSA. This CDR3 comprises 17 residues. The V end was cut by 7 bases, the J end by 6 bases, with 25 bases between. Looking up the rest from reference TRBV7-2 and TRBJ2-1 gives the full variable domain: GAGVSQSPSNKVTEKGKDVELRCDPISGHTALYWYRQSLGQGLEFLIYFQGNSAPDKSGLPSDRFSAERTGGSVSTLTIQRTQQEDSAVYLCASTAGNRPWEGNEQFFGPGTRLTVL.

The chain employs TRBV11-2 and TRBJ1-4; D not certain. Germline-derived CDR1 and CDR2 are SGHAT and FQNNGV. The CDR3 extends over 15 amino acids. V was trimmed by 1 base and J by 5 bases, leaving 11 bases between them. The CDR3 protein is CASSLGTLANEKLFF. The CDR3 DNA reads TGTGCCAGCAGCTTAGGGACGCTAGCCAATGAAAAACTGTTTTTT.

The rearrangement uses TRBV19 and TRBJ2-6, with a tentative D call TRBD1 (6 bases). Germline CDR1 and CDR2: LNHDA and SQIVND (reference sequence). The V end was cut by 5 bases, the J end by 2 bases, with 10 bases between. The CDR3 length is 15 residues. The DNA for the CDR3 is TGTGCCAGTAGTTCCCAGGGGACTGGGGCCAACGTCCTGACTTTC. Its translation: CASSSQGTGANVLTF.

V and J are TRBV27 and TRBJ2-3; TRBD2 might be the D (5 bases). CDR3 length equals 15 residues. V lost 5 bases and J lost 2, with 14 bases in between. CDR1 is MNHEY and CDR2 is SMNVEV in the germline V gene (reference sequence). CDR3 amino acids: CASSPSWTHTDTQYF. The CDR3, as DNA: TGTGCCAGCAGTCCTAGCTGGACTCACACAGATACGCAGTATTTT.

The chain employs TRBV28 and TRBJ2-7; the D gene is possibly TRBD1 (6 bases). CDR1 is MDHEN, CDR2 SYDVKM, per germline. CDR3 length: 14 residues. Trimming took 2 bases from V and 6 from J, leaving 14 bases between them. CDR3 sequence: CASSLPYRAGEQYF. DNA for the CDR3: TGTGCCAGCAGTTTACCTTACAGGGCGGGCGAGCAGTACTTC.

The chain recombines TRBV20-1 with TRBJ2-1; D might be TRBD2 (5 bases). The CDR3 has 11 amino acids. With 0 bases removed from V and 15 bases from J, the gap between germline ends came to 12 bases. Per germline, CDR1 DFQATT and CDR2 SNEGSKA (reference sequence). The CDR3 sequence is CSARESQRWFF. The CDR3 DNA sequence: TGCAGTGCTAGAGAATCCCAGCGGTGGTTCTTC.

The chain combines TRBV9 with TRBJ2-7; maybe TRBD1 (6 bases). The CDR3 loop spans 15 amino acids. Trimming removed 3 bases at V and 1 base at J, with 14 bases between. Germline CDR1 and CDR2: SGDLS and YYNGEE. CDR3 in DNA: TGTGCCAGCAGCGCCCGGGACAAAGGATCCTACGAGCAGTACTTC. The encoded protein is CASSARDKGSYEQYF.

The V gene is TRBV29-1, the J gene TRBJ2-7; 7 bases are a match to TRBD2. With 3 bases clipped from V and 6 bases from J, the junction kept 2 bases outside the gene matches. Germline V gene sequence: CDR1 SQVTM, CDR2 ANQGSEA. The CDR3 is 11 residues long. CDR3 residues: CSVEAGVEQYF. CDR3 nucleotides: TGCAGCGTTGAGGCGGGGGTCGAGCAGTACTTC.

V gene TRBV27 combines with J gene TRBJ2-7, with 7 bases lining up with TRBD2. Looked up from germline, CDR1 is MNHEY and CDR2 is SMNVEV (reference sequence). Trimming at V came to 7 bases and at J to 1 base, leaving 10 bases not matched to a gene. This CDR3 spans 15 amino acids. This CDR3 reads CASTIAGRESYEQYF. The CDR3 coding sequence is TGTGCCAGCACCATAGCGGGCAGGGAGTCCTACGAGCAGTACTTC.

The rearrangement uses TRBV2 and TRBJ1-5, with TRBD1 as a possible D gene (5 bases). The CDR3 contains 14 residues. Germline loops: CDR1 SNHLY, CDR2 FYNNEI. The V end lost 11 bases, the J end lost 2 bases, and 16 bases lay between the germline ends. The CDR3 bases are TGTGCCGGACGAGACAGTCAGGGCAATCAGCCCCAGCATTTT. Amino acid sequence: CAGRDSQGNQPQHF.